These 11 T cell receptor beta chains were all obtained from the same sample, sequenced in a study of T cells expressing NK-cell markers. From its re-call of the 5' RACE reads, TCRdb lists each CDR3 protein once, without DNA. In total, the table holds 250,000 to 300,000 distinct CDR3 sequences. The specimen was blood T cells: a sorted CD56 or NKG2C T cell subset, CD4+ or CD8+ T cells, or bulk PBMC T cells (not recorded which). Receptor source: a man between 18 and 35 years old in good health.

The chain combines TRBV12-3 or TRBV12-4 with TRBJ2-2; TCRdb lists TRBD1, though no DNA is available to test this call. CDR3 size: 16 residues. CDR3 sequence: CASSLGVPGVVGELFF.

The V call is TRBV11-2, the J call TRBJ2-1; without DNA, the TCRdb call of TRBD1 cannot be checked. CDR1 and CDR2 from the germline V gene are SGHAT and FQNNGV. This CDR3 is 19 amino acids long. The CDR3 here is CASSSLRQGRKSSYNEQFF.

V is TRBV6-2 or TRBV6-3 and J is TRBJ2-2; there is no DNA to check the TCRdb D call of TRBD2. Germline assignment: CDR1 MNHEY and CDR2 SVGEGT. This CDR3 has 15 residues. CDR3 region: CASSGRREMFGELFF.

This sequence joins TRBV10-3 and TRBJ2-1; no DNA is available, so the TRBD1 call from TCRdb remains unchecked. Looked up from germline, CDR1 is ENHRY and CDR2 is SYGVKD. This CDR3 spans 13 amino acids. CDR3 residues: CAISDNGGREQFF.

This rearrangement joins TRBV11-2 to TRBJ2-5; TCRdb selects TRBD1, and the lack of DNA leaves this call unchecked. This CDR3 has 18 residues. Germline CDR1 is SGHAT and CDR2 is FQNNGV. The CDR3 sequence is CASSQSATGFQTQETQYF.

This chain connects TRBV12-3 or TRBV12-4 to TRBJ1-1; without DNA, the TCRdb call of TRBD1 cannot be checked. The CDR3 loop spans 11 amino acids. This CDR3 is CASSRGSKAFF.

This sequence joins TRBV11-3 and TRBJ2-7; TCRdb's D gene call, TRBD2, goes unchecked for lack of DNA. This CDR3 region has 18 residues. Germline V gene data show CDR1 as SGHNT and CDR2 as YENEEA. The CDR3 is CASSLVDRVRELSYEQYF.

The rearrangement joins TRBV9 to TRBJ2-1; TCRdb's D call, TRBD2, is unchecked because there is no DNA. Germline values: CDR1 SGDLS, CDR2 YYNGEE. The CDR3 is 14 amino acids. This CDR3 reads CASSAGTLYNEQFF.

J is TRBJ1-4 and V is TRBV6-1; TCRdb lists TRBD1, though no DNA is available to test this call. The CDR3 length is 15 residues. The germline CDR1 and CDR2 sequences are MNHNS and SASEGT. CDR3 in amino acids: CASTQGGRPNEKLFF.

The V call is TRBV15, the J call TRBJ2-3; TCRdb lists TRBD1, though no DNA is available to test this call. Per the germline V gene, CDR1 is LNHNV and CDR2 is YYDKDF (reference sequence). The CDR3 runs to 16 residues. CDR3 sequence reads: CATSGRKGISTDTQYF.

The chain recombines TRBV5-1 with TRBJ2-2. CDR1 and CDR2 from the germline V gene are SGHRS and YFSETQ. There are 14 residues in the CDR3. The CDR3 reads CASSSGGFNGELFF.